One and the same sample provided the 28 T cell receptor beta chains below, sequenced in a study of blood T cell repertoires in COVID-19. Assay used: immunoSEQ multiplex PCR; TCRdb lists only in-frame clones, some missing. The sample records 130,000 or so clones, around 87% being singletons. The sample was peripheral blood. All receptors come from a woman between 50 and 59 years old who had recovered from COVID-19.

The J gene is TRBJ2-7, the V gene TRBV7-2; D not certain. Between the trimmed V and J ends, which lost 1 base and 5 bases, there was a span of 6 bases. The CDR3 has 12 residues. Germline V lookup: CDR1 SGHTA, CDR2 FQGNSA. The DNA of the CDR3 is TGTGCCAGCAGCTTAGATGGGCACGAGCAGTACTTC. It is translated as CASSLDGHEQYF.

V and J are TRBV6-5 and TRBJ2-3; D is unclear. This CDR3 has 13 residues. Trimming removed 6 bases at V and 5 bases at J, with 12 bases between. CDR1 is MNHEY, CDR2 SVGAGI, per germline. CDR3 protein: CASSLIVLDTQYF. In nucleotides, the CDR3 is TGTGCCAGCAGCTTAATAGTGCTAGATACGCAGTATTTT.

The chain couples TRBV27 to TRBJ2-2; 10 positions agree with TRBD1. Losses at the gene ends were 7 bases for V and 6 bases for J; bases not matched to a gene: 8. The CDR3 spans 15 residues. The germline gives CDR1 MNHEY, CDR2 SMNVEV (reference sequence). This CDR3 reads CASTLGTGDAGELFF. Here the CDR3 DNA reads TGTGCCAGCACCTTAGGGACAGGGGATGCCGGGGAGCTGTTTTTT.

This rearrangement joins TRBV28 to TRBJ2-1; maybe TRBD1 (5 bases). The ends were cut back, 5 bases at V and 9 bases at J, with 11 bases in the middle. CDR3 size: 12 residues. Germline CDR1 MDHEN, CDR2 SYDVKM. CDR3 DNA sequence: TGTGCCAGCAGTCTCCCAGGGTTTGAGCAGTTCTTC. Protein product: CASSLPGFEQFF.

This clone was seen a handful of times. The V gene is TRBV7-2, the J gene TRBJ2-7, with D possibly being TRBD2 (5 bases). This CDR3 comprises 13 residues. V shed 1 base and J shed 4 bases, with 8 bases lying between them. Per germline, CDR1 SGHTA and CDR2 FQGNSA. CDR3 in DNA: TGTGCCAGCAGCTTAGAAGCGGAGTACGAGCAGTACTTC. Its translation: CASSLEAEYEQYF.

The V and J genes are TRBV28 and TRBJ2-7; 8 bases map to TRBD2. Germline assignment: CDR1 MDHEN and CDR2 SYDVKM. V was clipped by 8 bases and J by 4 bases; unmatched bases: 10. The CDR3 has 14 amino acids. CDR3 nucleotide sequence: TGTGCCAGCGCCTTAGCGGGACCCCGGTACGAGCAGTACTTC. Encoded protein: CASALAGPRYEQYF.

The J gene is TRBJ1-1, the V gene TRBV6-6; the D is unclear. V was shortened by 2 bases and J by 7 bases, with 14 bases between the two germline ends. Germline assignment: CDR1 MNHNY and CDR2 SVGAGI (reference sequence). The CDR3 is 14 amino acids. DNA of the CDR3: TGTGCCAGCAGTTACATAGGATCAGGAAGTGAAGCTTTCTTT. This translates into CASSYIGSGSEAFF.

This clone was seen a handful of times. The chain combines TRBV10-3 with TRBJ1-2; D is perhaps TRBD1 (6 bases). V was trimmed by 6 bases and J by 4 bases, leaving 12 bases between them. Germline V CDR1 and CDR2: ENHRY, SYGVKD. The CDR3 runs 13 residues. CDR3 loop: CAIRDSAGYGYTF. The DNA for the CDR3 is TGTGCCATCAGGGACAGTGCCGGCTATGGCTACACCTTC.

The rearrangement joins TRBV25-1 to TRBJ2-1; D possibly corresponds to TRBD1 (6 bases). Germline values: CDR1 MGHDK, CDR2 SYGVNS. The CDR3 consists of 15 residues. Trimming cost V 6 bases and J 1 base, with 13 bases left between them. The CDR3: CASSVVGGSYNEQFF. In nucleotides, the CDR3 is TGTGCCAGCAGCGTAGTAGGGGGATCCTACAATGAGCAGTTCTTC.

This chain connects TRBV29-1 to TRBJ1-1; no firm D call. V was shortened by 4 bases and J by 11 bases, with 14 bases between the two germline ends. Germline V gene data show CDR1 as SQVTM and CDR2 as ANQGSEA. The CDR3 spans 11 residues. The DNA for the CDR3 is TGCAGCGTTGGAGATCCGGGAGGGGCTTTCTTT. Encoded protein: CSVGDPGGAFF.

The chain's CDR3 is CASSAYGTTEETQYF. DNA for the CDR3: TGTGCCAGCAGCGCGTACGGGACAACCGAAGAGACCCAGTACTTC. The chain couples TRBV7-9 to TRBJ2-5; perhaps TRBD1 as D (6 bases). V gave up 5 bases and J gave up 3 bases, with 16 bases separating them. Germline CDR1 and CDR2: SEHNR and FQNEAQ (reference sequence). This CDR3 has 15 residues.

The CDR3 DNA reads TGTGCCAGCAGCTTGATGAGGGGGCAGAACACCGGGGAGCTGTTTTTT. This translates into CASSLMRGQNTGELFF. This rearrangement joins TRBV5-6 to TRBJ2-2; 7 bases match TRBD1. J lost 1 base, V lost 1 base, and 4 bases had no gene match. Germline V gives CDR1 SGHDT, CDR2 YYEEEE. This CDR3 is 16 amino acids long.

This rearrangement joins TRBV9 to TRBJ2-1, with 8 bases aligning to TRBD2. After removal of 1 base from V and 9 bases from J, the junction contained 15 bases not matched to a gene. The germline CDR1 and CDR2 sequences are SGDLS and YYNGEE. The CDR3 runs to 17 residues. The CDR3 DNA follows: TGTGCCAGCAGCGTATTCAATGCGGGAGGATGGGCGGGTGAGCAGTTCTTC. It specifies CASSVFNAGGWAGEQFF.

This clone was seen only once. The rearrangement links TRBV6-5 to TRBJ2-1; TRBD2 is a possible D gene (6 bases). V was cut by 7 bases and J by 6 bases, with 16 bases left in between. The CDR3 has 14 amino acids. Per germline, CDR1 MNHEY and CDR2 SVGAGI. In DNA form, the CDR3 reads TGTGCCAGCACTTCGGGACTGGAGGTCAATGAGCAGTTCTTC. Translation: CASTSGLEVNEQFF.

V usage is TRBV27 and J usage is TRBJ1-5, with unresolved D. V lost 2 bases and J 2 bases, leaving 4 bases between the germline ends. Germline-derived CDR1 and CDR2 are MNHEY and SMNVEV (reference sequence). The CDR3 is 13 amino acids. The CDR3, as DNA: TGTGCCAGCAGTTTACGAGGCAATCAGCCCCAGCATTTT. This sequence encodes CASSLRGNQPQHF.

The rearrangement uses TRBV25-1 and TRBJ2-1, with 7 bases fitting TRBD1. The CDR3 extends over 14 amino acids. The germline gives CDR1 MGHDK, CDR2 SYGVNS. Germline trimming cut 3 bases from V and 4 bases from J; bases unmatched to any gene: 3. The CDR3 DNA follows: TGTGCCAGCAGTGACAGGGGGATTTACAATGAGCAGTTCTTC. This encodes CASSDRGIYNEQFF.

The rearrangement uses TRBV2 and TRBJ2-4, with D possibly being TRBD2 (6 bases). Trimming took 7 bases from V and 13 from J, leaving 17 bases between them. Looked up from germline, CDR1 is SNHLY and CDR2 is FYNNEI. There are 12 residues in the CDR3. CDR3 protein: CASTLGLRKQYF. The CDR3 DNA is TGTGCCAGCACCCTGGGACTCCGAAAACAGTACTTC.

In its sample, this clone was seen a few times. The chain joins TRBV16 to TRBJ1-2; no clear D. The V and J ends lost 3 bases and 3 bases respectively, with 14 bases between them. The V gene's germline CDR1 is KGHSY and CDR2 FQNENV. The CDR3 loop spans 15 amino acids. In nucleotides, the CDR3 is TGTGCCAGCAGCCAGGCAGCGGCAACGGACTATGGCTACACCTTC. It codes for CASSQAAATDYGYTF.

The chain recombines TRBV11-3 with TRBJ2-7; TRBD1 matches at 7 bases. The CDR3 length is 13 residues. Germline V CDR1 and CDR2: SGHNT, YENEEA. V lost 5 bases, J lost 6 bases, and 7 bases stayed unmatched. CDR3 coding DNA: TGTGCCAGCAGCCCGACGACAGGGACCGAGCAGTACTTC. It specifies CASSPTTGTEQYF. The full variable domain, completed using reference TRBV11-3 and TRBJ2-7, is EAGVVQSPRYKIIEKKQPVAFWCNPISGHNTLYWYLQNLGQGPELLIRYENEEAVDDSQLPKDRFSAERLKGVDSTLKIQPAELGDSAVYLCASSPTTGTEQYFGPGTRLTVT.

The chain couples TRBV18 to TRBJ2-1, with D possibly matching TRBD1 (6 bases). The CDR3 is 17 residues long. The ends were cut back, 3 bases at V and 9 bases at J, with 24 bases in the middle. Germline values: CDR1 KGHSH, CDR2 LQKENI. The CDR3 sequence is CASSPQVSGGGYGEQFF. CDR3 DNA: TGTGCCAGCTCACCCCAAGTTAGTGGGGGCGGTTATGGTGAGCAGTTCTTC.

V and J are TRBV5-1 and TRBJ1-6, with 9 bases that match TRBD1. Germline lookup yields CDR1 SGHRS and CDR2 YFSETQ. V trimming: 1 base; J trimming: 8 bases; junction bases outside the gene matches: 4. The CDR3 length is 15 residues. CDR3 DNA: TGCGCCAGCAGCTTGTCCGGACAGGGGCATTCACCCCTCCACTTT. This translates into CASSLSGQGHSPLHF. Full variable domain (outside the CDR3, taken from reference TRBV5-1 and TRBJ1-6): KAGVTQTPRYLIKTRGQQVTLSCSPISGHRSVSWYQQTPGQGLQFLFEYFSETQRNKGNFPGRFSGRQFSNSRSEMNVSTLELGDSALYLCASSLSGQGHSPLHFGNGTRLTVT.

The chain has TRBV27 and TRBJ2-7, with D maybe TRBD2 (6 bases). This CDR3 is 15 amino acids long. V was pared by 4 bases and J by 3 bases, with 16 bases between. Germline CDR1 is MNHEY and CDR2 is SMNVEV (reference sequence). The CDR3 region has the DNA TGTGCCAGCAGTTATTCGCGGGATTCTTTCTACGAGCAGTACTTC. As protein: CASSYSRDSFYEQYF.

The rearrangement links TRBV7-8 to TRBJ2-3; TRBD2 matches 12 bases. The germline CDR1 and CDR2 sequences are SGHVS and FQNEAQ. The CDR3 loop spans 17 amino acids. The J segment lost 2 bases and the V segment lost 5 bases, leaving 8 bases of the junction unmatched. CDR3 coding DNA: TGTGCCAGCAGCGCTCGACTAGCGGGAGCCAACACAGATACGCAGTATTTT. Encoded protein: CASSARLAGANTDTQYF.

This clone was counted a single time. The chain employs TRBV19 and TRBJ1-2, with 7 positions matching TRBD1. The CDR3 has 13 residues. Trimming cost V 5 bases and J 8 bases; bases outside gene matches: 8. The germline V gene encodes CDR1 LNHDA and CDR2 SQIVND (reference sequence). The CDR3 region is CASSGRTGGGYTF. DNA of the CDR3: TGTGCCAGTAGTGGGCGGACAGGAGGCGGCTACACCTTC.

The chain uses TRBV5-4 and TRBJ1-2; D perhaps matches TRBD1 (6 bases). Trimming left V 3 bases short and J 8 bases short, with 17 bases between. The CDR3 extends over 14 amino acids. Germline CDR1 and CDR2: SGHNT and YYREEE (reference sequence). The CDR3 DNA sequence: TGTGCCAGCAGCTCGAGTGTGGGTGGGGGCGGCTACACCTTC. Its protein is CASSSSVGGGGYTF.

The J gene is TRBJ2-2, the V gene TRBV11-3, with D perhaps matching TRBD1 (5 bases). The CDR3 has 14 amino acids. The germline V and J ends were trimmed by 1 base and 2 bases, with 5 bases remaining between them. Germline assignment: CDR1 SGHNT and CDR2 YENEEA. CDR3 nucleotides: TGTGCCAGCAGCTTAGGGACAAACACCGGGGAGCTGTTTTTT. It yields the protein CASSLGTNTGELFF.

The chain couples TRBV27 to TRBJ2-5; 11 bases are shared with TRBD2. V lost 5 bases to trimming and J lost 4 bases; unmatched junction nucleotides: 15. The CDR3 spans 18 residues. CDR1 is MNHEY and CDR2 is SMNVEV in the germline V gene (reference sequence). The DNA for the CDR3 is TGTGCCAGCAGTACATCGATAATAGCGGGAGGGCCAAGAGAGACCCAGTACTTC. Amino acid sequence: CASSTSIIAGGPRETQYF.

This chain links TRBV11-1 with TRBJ2-3; D is unclear. The CDR3 length is 15 residues. The germline gives CDR1 SGHAT, CDR2 FQDESV (reference sequence). V was clipped by 3 bases and J by 6 bases, with 16 bases between them. The CDR3 protein is CASSLVHGSRDTQYF. In DNA, the CDR3 is TGTGCCAGCAGCTTGGTTCACGGTTCCCGGGATACGCAGTATTTT.